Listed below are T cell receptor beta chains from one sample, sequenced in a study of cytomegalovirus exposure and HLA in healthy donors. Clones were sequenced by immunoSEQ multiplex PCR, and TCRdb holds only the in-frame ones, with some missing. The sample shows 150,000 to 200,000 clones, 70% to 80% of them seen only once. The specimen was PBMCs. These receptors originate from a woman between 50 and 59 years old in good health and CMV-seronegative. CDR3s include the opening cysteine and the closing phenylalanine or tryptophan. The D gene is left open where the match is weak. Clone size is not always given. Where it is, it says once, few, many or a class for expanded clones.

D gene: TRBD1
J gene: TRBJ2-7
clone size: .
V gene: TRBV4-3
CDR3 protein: CASSQSLSGTGRAEQYF
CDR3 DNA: TGCGCCAGCAGCCAAAGCTTATCCGGGACAGGGAGGGCCGAGCAGTACTTC

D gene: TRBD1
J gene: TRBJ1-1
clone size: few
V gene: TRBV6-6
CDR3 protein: CASSTGGARTEAFF
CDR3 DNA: TGTGCCAGCAGTACAGGGGGCGCGAGAACTGAAGCTTTCTTT

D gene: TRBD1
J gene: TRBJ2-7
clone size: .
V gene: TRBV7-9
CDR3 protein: CASSPPLRTGLLVEQYF
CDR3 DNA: TGTGCCAGCAGCCCCCCCCTCCGGACAGGGCTTTTGGTCGAGCAGTACTTC

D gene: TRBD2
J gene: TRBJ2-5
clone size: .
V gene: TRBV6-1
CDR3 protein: CASRGGLGGRETQYF
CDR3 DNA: TGTGCCAGCAGGGGAGGACTAGGCGGGAGGGAGACCCAGTACTTC

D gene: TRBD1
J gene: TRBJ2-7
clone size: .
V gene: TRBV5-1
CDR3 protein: CASSYRQGPYEQYF
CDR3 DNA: TGCGCCAGCAGCTACCGACAGGGGCCCTACGAGCAGTACTTC

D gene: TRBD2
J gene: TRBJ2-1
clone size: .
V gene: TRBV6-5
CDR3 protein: CASSSQTSGGGNEQFF
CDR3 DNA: TGTGCCAGCAGTTCCCAGACTAGCGGGGGGGGTAATGAGCAGTTCTTC

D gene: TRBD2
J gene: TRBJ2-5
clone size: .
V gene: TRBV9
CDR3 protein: CASSVGGGGRFQETQYF
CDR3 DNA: TGTGCCAGCAGCGTAGGAGGCGGGGGGCGCTTCCAAGAGACCCAGTACTTC

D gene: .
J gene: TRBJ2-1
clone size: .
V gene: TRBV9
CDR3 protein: CASSPQSRGLGNEQFF
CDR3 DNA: TGTGCCAGCAGCCCACAGTCAAGGGGCCTGGGTAATGAGCAGTTCTTC

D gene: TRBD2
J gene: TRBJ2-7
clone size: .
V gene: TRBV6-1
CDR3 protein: CASSELAGVGEQYF
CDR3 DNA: TGTGCCAGCAGTGAACTAGCGGGAGTAGGAGAGCAGTACTTC

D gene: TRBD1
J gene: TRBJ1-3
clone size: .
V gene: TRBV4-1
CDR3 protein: CASSGQGADGNTIYF
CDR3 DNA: TGCGCCAGCAGCGGACAGGGGGCGGATGGAAACACCATATATTTT

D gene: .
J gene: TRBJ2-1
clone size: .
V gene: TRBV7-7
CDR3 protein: CASSLNPQAPYNEQFF
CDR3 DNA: TGTGCTAGCAGCTTAAACCCCCAAGCCCCCTACAATGAGCAGTTCTTC

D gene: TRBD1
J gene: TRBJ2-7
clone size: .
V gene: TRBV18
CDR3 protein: CASSPVGQGADEQYF
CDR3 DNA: TGTGCCAGCTCACCAGTAGGACAGGGAGCTGACGAGCAGTACTTC

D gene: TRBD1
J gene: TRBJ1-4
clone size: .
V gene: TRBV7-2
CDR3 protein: CASSSRLGQGFYEKLFF
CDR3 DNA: TGTGCCAGCAGCTCGAGACTCGGACAGGGGTTTTATGAAAAACTGTTTTTT

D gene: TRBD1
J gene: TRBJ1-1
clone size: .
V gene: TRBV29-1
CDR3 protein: CSVGRQGLMNTEAFF
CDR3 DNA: TGCAGCGTTGGTCGACAGGGCCTAATGAACACTGAAGCTTTCTTT

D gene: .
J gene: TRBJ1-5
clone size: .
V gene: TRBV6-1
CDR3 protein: CASSTHSGIFQPQHF
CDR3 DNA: TGTGCCAGCAGTACCCACTCAGGGATTTTTCAGCCCCAGCATTTT

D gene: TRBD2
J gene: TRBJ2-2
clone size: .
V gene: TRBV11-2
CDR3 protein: CASSHREGNTGELFF
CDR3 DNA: TGTGCCAGCAGTCATCGGGAGGGTAACACCGGGGAGCTGTTTTTT

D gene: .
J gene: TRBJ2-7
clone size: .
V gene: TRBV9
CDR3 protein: CASSVEGRGTYEQYF
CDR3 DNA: TGTGCCAGCAGCGTAGAGGGTAGGGGAACCTACGAGCAGTACTTC

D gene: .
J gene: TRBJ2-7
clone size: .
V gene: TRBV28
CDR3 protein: CASSFREYAYEQYF
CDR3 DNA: TGTGCCAGCAGTTTCCGGGAGTACGCATACGAGCAGTACTTC

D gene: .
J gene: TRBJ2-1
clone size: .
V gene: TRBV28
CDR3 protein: CASSLGQGWMGEQFF
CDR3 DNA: TGTGCCAGCAGTTTAGGGCAGGGTTGGATGGGCGAGCAGTTCTTC

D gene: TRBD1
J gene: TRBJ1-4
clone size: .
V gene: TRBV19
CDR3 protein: CASSPGTGGEKLFF
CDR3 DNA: TGTGCCAGTAGTCCTGGGACAGGGGGTGAAAAACTGTTTTTT

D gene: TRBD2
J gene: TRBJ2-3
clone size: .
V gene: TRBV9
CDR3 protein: CASSARLAGGPRDTQYF
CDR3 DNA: TGTGCCAGCAGCGCCCGACTAGCGGGAGGGCCTAGGGATACGCAGTATTTT

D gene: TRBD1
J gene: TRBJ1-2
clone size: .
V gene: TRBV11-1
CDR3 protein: CASSRSWTGEEGYTF
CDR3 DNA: TGTGCCAGCAGCCGGTCCTGGACAGGGGAGGAGGGCTACACCTTC

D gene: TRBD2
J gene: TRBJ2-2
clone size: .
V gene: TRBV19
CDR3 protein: CASSTGPRGVDTGELFF
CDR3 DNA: TGTGCCAGTAGTACGGGTCCTCGGGGGGTGGACACCGGGGAGCTGTTTTTT

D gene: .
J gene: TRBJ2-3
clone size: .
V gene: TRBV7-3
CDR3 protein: CASSLTAGARPISTDTQYF
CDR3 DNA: TGTGCCAGCAGCTTAACGGCGGGGGCCCGTCCGATTAGCACAGATACGCAGTATTTT

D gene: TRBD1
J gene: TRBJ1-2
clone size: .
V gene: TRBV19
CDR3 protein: CASQGGLRPSDYGYTF
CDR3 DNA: TGTGCCAGTCAGGGGGGTCTTAGGCCTTCGGACTATGGCTACACCTTC

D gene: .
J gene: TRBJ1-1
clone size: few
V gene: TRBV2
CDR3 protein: CASSEDREAFF
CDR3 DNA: TGTGCCAGCAGTGAAGACAGAGAAGCTTTCTTT

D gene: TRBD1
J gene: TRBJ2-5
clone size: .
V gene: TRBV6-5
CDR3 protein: CASSLLRGREETQYF
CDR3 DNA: TGTGCCAGCAGTTTACTCAGGGGGCGGGAAGAGACCCAGTACTTC

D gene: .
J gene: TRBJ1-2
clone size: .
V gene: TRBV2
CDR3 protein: CASRATDISNYGYTF
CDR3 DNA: TGTGCCAGCAGAGCCACAGATATTTCTAACTATGGCTACACCTTC

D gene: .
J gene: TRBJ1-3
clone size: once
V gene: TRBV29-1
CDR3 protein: CSVYVMERGNTIYF
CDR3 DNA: TGCAGCGTTTACGTCATGGAGCGGGGAAACACCATATATTTT

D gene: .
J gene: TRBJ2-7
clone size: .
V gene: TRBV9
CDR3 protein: CASSVGGGSFYEQYF
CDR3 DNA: TGTGCCAGCAGCGTAGGAGGAGGGAGCTTCTACGAGCAGTACTTC

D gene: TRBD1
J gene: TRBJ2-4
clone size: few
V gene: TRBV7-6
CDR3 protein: CASSPRQGDIQYF
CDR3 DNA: TGTGCCAGCAGCCCTAGACAGGGGGACATTCAGTACTTC

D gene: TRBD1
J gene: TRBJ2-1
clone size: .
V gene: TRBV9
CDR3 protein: CASSITGTANEQFF
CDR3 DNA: TGTGCCAGCAGCATAACCGGGACAGCCAATGAGCAGTTCTTC

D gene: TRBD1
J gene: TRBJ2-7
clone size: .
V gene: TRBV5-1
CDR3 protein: CASSTRTGIYEQYF
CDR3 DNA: TGCGCCAGCAGCACCCGGACAGGCATCTACGAGCAGTACTTC

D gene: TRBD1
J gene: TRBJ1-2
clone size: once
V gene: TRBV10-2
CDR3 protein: CASSEPTGGGRGYTF
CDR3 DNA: TGCGCCAGCAGTGAGCCCACCGGAGGGGGCAGGGGCTACACCTTC